This TCR beta chain came from a study of beta chain features in type 1 diabetes. Post-sort purity exceeded 98% for all sorted populations. What was sequenced were expressed TCRB transcripts, since all of the isolated RNA had been reverse transcribed. The method was immunoSEQ multiplex PCR; TCRdb's version includes in-frame clones alone and lacks a portion of them. The data show hundreds of thousands of clones, approximately 9.9% seen once. Study findings and constraints: It was among patients, rather than healthy donors, that naive, central memory and Treg TCRB repertoires appeared more similar. Moderately but significantly shorter TCRB CDR3s were found in Type 1 diabetes patients in all four CD4+ subsets. For type 1 diabetes patients, VDJ junctions showed fewer insertions and more deletions.

As regards this clone: Its cognate antigen is unknown.

The germline CDR1 and CDR2 sequences are SGHRS and YFSETQ. V was shortened by 3 bases and J by 1 base, with 17 bases between the two germline ends. The CDR3 contains 16 residues. The sequence derives from a woman in her 30s in good health. Sequenced material: naive CD4+ T cells from blood. The chain has TRBV5-1 and TRBJ2-7; TRBD2 might be the D (6 bases). CDR3 in amino acids: CASSSGGGPGSYEQYF. CDR3 bases: TGCGCCAGCAGCTCCGGAGGAGGGCCGGGATCCTACGAGCAGTACTTC.